These T cell receptor beta chains were read from a single sample in a study of T cells in Graves' hyperthyroidism and ophthalmopathy. Each CDR3 protein gets one entry after TCRdb re-called the multiplex PCR reads with MiXCR. The table lists about 250,000 distinct CDR3 sequences, roughly a quarter of them singletons. Specimen: blood. All receptors derive from a woman between 35 and 50 years old with Graves' ophthalmopathy. Each CDR3 is given with its conserved first and last residue. Each record gives: J gene, clone size, CDR3 length, V gene, D gene, CDR3 protein, CDR3 DNA. A D gene is named only where the DNA matches it firmly. Expanded clones are given a class, and other clones once, few, many or no size at all.

TRBJ2-7 many 15 TRBV4-2 TRBD2 CASSHSGGGSYEQYF TGTGCCAGCAGCCACTCGGGAGGGGGGTCCTACGAGCAGTACTTC
TRBJ2-5 many 12 TRBV6-5 - CASSYGEKTQYF TGTGCCAGCAGTTACGGAGAGAAGACCCAGTACTTC
TRBJ1-3 many 16 TRBV12-3/TRBV12-4 - CASSFRRQAPGNTIYF TGTGCCAGCAGTTTCCGAAGACAGGCCCCTGGAAACACCATATATTTT
TRBJ2-7 - 13 TRBV30 - CAWKVGRSYEQYF TGTGCCTGGAAGGTCGGGAGATCCTACGAGCAGTACTTC
TRBJ2-5 many 15 TRBV28 TRBD1 CASGVKQGALETQYF TGTGCCAGCGGAGTAAAACAGGGGGCCTTAGAGACCCAGTACTTC
TRBJ1-1 many 13 TRBV19 - CASIGRGDTEAFF TGTGCCAGTATTGGGAGGGGAGACACTGAAGCTTTCTTT
TRBJ1-2 - 14 TRBV18 TRBD1 CASSPRTGEYGYTF TGTGCCAGCTCACCGAGGACAGGGGAATATGGCTACACCTTC
TRBJ1-5 many 13 TRBV6-5 - CASTRGSNQPQHF TGTGCCAGCACAAGGGGAAGCAATCAGCCCCAGCATTTT
TRBJ2-2 - 14 TRBV5-1 TRBD1 CASNTGDNTGELFF TGCGCCAGCAACACAGGGGACAACACCGGGGAGCTGTTTTTT
TRBJ2-2 many 15 TRBV30 TRBD1 CAWTMRTGRTGELFF TGTGCCTGGACCATGCGGACAGGGCGAACCGGGGAGCTGTTTTTT
TRBJ2-2 many 14 TRBV5-1 - CASSLGDGTGELFF TGCGCCAGCAGCTTGGGGGATGGCACCGGGGAGCTGTTTTTT
TRBJ1-5 - 13 TRBV2 TRBD1 CASIQGAGQPQHF TGTGCCAGCATCCAGGGGGCCGGGCAGCCCCAGCATTTT
TRBJ1-2 many 13 TRBV20-1 - CSARHLPPDGYTF TGCAGTGCTAGACACCTTCCACCAGATGGCTACACCTTC
TRBJ2-7 - 13 TRBV20-1 TRBD1 CSARVQGTYEQYF TGCAGTGCTAGGGTACAGGGGACCTACGAGCAGTACTTC
TRBJ1-2 many 15 TRBV10-3 - CAISDSGTANYGYTF TGTGCCATCAGTGATTCCGGGACCGCTAACTATGGCTACACCTTC
TRBJ2-7 - 16 TRBV28 TRBD2 CASSASTSGSFYEQYF TGTGCCAGCAGTGCCAGCACTAGCGGGAGTTTCTACGAGCAGTACTTC
TRBJ2-7 many 14 TRBV19 - CASSPLRGSYEQYF TGTGCCAGTAGTCCCCTAAGGGGCTCCTACGAGCAGTACTTC
TRBJ2-2 many 17 TRBV11-1 TRBD1 CASSLVPGQGSTGELFF TGTGCCAGCAGCTTAGTTCCGGGACAGGGTTCCACCGGGGAGCTGTTTTTT